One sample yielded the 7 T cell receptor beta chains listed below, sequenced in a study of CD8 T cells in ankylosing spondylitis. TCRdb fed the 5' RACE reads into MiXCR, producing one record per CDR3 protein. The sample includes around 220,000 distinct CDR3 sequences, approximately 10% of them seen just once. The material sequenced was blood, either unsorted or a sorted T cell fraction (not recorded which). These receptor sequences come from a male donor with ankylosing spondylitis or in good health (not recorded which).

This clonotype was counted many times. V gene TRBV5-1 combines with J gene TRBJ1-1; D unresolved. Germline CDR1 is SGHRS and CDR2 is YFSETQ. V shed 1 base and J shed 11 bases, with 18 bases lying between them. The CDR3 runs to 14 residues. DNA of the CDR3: TGCGCCAGCAGCTTGCTAGGAATAATGGAGAGGGCTTTCTTT. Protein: CASSLLGIMERAFF. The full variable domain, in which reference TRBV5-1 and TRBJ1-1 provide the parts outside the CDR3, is KAGVTQTPRYLIKTRGQQVTLSCSPISGHRSVSWYQQTPGQGLQFLFEYFSETQRNKGNFPGRFSGRQFSNSRSEMNVSTLELGDSALYLCASSLLGIMERAFFGQGTRLTVV.

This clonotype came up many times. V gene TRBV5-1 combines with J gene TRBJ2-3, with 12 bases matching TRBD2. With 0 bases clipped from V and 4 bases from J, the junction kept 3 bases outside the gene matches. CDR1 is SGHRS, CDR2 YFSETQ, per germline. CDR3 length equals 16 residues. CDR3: CASSLALAGGSDTQYF. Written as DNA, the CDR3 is TGCGCCAGCAGCTTGGCCCTAGCGGGGGGGTCAGATACGCAGTATTTT.

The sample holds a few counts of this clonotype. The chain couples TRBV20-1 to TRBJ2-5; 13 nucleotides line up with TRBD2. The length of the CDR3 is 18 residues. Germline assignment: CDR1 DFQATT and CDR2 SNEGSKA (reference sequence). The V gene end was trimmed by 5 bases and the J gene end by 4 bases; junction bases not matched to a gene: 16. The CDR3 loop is CSAGSGTSGTTGGETQYF. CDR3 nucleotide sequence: TGCAGTGCTGGCTCCGGGACTAGCGGGACAACTGGGGGAGAGACCCAGTACTTC.

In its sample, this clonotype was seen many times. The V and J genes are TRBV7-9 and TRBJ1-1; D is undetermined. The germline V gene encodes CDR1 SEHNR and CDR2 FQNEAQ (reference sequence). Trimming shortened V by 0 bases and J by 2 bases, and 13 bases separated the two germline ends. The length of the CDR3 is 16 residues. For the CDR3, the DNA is TGTGCCAGCAGCTTAGCGTCGGGGTTGGGAAACACTGAAGCTTTCTTT. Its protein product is CASSLASGLGNTEAFF.

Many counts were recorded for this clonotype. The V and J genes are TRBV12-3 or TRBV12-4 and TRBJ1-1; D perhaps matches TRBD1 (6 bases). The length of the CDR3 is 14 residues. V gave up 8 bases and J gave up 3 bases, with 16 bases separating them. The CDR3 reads CASRTVNGYTEAFF. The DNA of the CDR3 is TGTGCCAGCCGGACAGTTAACGGGTACACTGAAGCTTTCTTT.

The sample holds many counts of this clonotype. CDR3 sequence reads: CASSLGEFQGYEQYF. CDR3 nucleotides: TGCGCCAGCAGCCTGGGGGAATTCCAAGGCTACGAGCAGTACTTC. The J gene is TRBJ2-7, the V gene TRBV5-1; D is possibly TRBD1 or TRBD2 (5 bases each). Looked up from germline, CDR1 is SGHRS and CDR2 is YFSETQ. V was trimmed by 4 bases and J by 3 bases, leaving 17 bases between them. This CDR3 comprises 15 residues.

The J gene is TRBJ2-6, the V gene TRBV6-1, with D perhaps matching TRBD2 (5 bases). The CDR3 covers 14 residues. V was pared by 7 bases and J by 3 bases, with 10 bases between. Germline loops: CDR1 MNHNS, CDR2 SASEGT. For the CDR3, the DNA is TGTGCCAGCACGGGGTCGGGTGGGGCCAACGTCCTGACTTTC. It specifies CASTGSGGANVLTF.